This TCR beta chain was sequenced for a study of cytomegalovirus exposure and HLA in healthy donors. With 60 Vbeta and 13 Jbeta primers, the PCR was carried out. The table came from immunoSEQ multiplex PCR; TCRdb's copy has only in-frame clones and leaves some out. The repertoire has 100,000 to 150,000 clones, roughly 17% of them found once; the top ten carry approximately 2.6%. From germline, CDR1 is SGHRS and CDR2 YFSETQ. V lost 4 bases and J 5 bases, leaving 13 bases between the germline ends. The CDR3 is 14 residues long. V is TRBV5-1 and J is TRBJ2-1; D uncertain. Input material: PBMCs. The sequence was collected from a female donor in good health and CMV-seropositive. The CDR3 coding sequence is TGCGCCAGCAGCGTGGATTGGCGGAACAATGAGCAGTTCTTC. This encodes CASSVDWRNNEQFF.